Shown below are 13 T cell receptor beta chains from a single sample sequenced in a study of cytomegalovirus exposure and HLA in healthy donors. Primers for the PCR totalled 60 Vbeta and 13 Jbeta. Only in-frame clones appear in the TCRdb table, and some are missing; sequencing was by immunoSEQ multiplex PCR. The table has 100,000 to 150,000 clones, approximately 80% seen once. Sequencing was carried out using PBMCs. These receptors originate from a girl aged 2-9 years in good health and CMV-seronegative.

The chain employs TRBV5-1 and TRBJ2-7, with 7 bases aligning to TRBD1. V gave up 4 bases and J gave up 6 bases; unmatched junction bases: 10. Germline lookup yields CDR1 SGHRS and CDR2 YFSETQ. There are 14 residues in the CDR3. The CDR3 spells CASSPGQSRSEQYF. The CDR3 DNA is TGCGCCAGCAGCCCGGGACAGTCACGTTCCGAGCAGTACTTC.

The V gene is TRBV2, the J gene TRBJ1-4; D may be TRBD1 (5 bases). The V and J ends lost 5 bases and 0 bases respectively, with 7 bases between them. CDR1 is SNHLY, CDR2 FYNNEI, per germline. The CDR3 runs 14 residues. This CDR3 reads CASSTGATNEKLFF. For the CDR3, the DNA is TGTGCCAGCAGTACAGGAGCAACTAATGAAAAACTGTTTTTT.

The chain combines TRBV19 with TRBJ2-7, with 7 bases aligning to TRBD1. Trimming at V came to 6 bases and at J to 0 bases, leaving 5 bases not matched to a gene. Germline V CDR1 and CDR2: LNHDA, SQIVND (reference sequence). This CDR3 is built from 14 residues. CDR3 protein: CASRWDSSSYEQYF. In DNA form, the CDR3 reads TGTGCCAGTAGATGGGACAGTAGCTCCTACGAGCAGTACTTC.

V gene TRBV27 combines with J gene TRBJ2-5, with D perhaps matching TRBD2 (5 bases). The CDR3 contains 14 residues. Trimming removed 3 bases from V and 7 bases from J, with 15 bases in between. CDR1 and CDR2 from the germline V gene are MNHEY and SMNVEV (reference sequence). The CDR3 nucleotides are TGTGCCAGCAGTTTGCAACCAATTCGGGGGACCCAGTACTTC. This gives the protein CASSLQPIRGTQYF.

This chain uses TRBV7-8 with TRBJ2-3, with 8 positions matching TRBD2. Trimming removed 3 bases from V and 4 bases from J; junction bases left unmatched: 3. The CDR3 sequence is 14 residues long. Germline loops: CDR1 SGHVS, CDR2 FQNEAQ. CDR3 nucleotides: TGTGCCAGCAGCTTCAGCGGGAGCCCAGATACGCAGTATTTT. It yields the protein CASSFSGSPDTQYF. The complete variable domain, with remaining parts taken from reference TRBV7-8 and TRBJ2-3, reads GAGVSQSPRYKVAKRGQDVALRCDPISGHVSLFWYQQALGQGPEFLTYFQNEAQLDKSGLPSDRFFAERPEGSVSTLKIQRTQQEDSAVYLCASSFSGSPDTQYFGPGTRLTVL.

The J gene is TRBJ2-4, the V gene TRBV7-2, with D perhaps TRBD2 (5 bases). Germline loops: CDR1 SGHTA, CDR2 FQGNSA. The CDR3 extends over 17 amino acids. V was shortened by 1 base and J by 2 bases, with 15 bases between the two germline ends. Here the CDR3 DNA reads TGTGCCAGCAGCTTAGGCTTTCCGGGATCGACCAAAAACATTCAGTACTTC. Residues: CASSLGFPGSTKNIQYF.

About this clone itself: The sample contains more than one DNA sequence encoding this CDR3. The rearrangement links TRBV6-5 to TRBJ1-6; TRBD1 might be the D (6 bases). The CDR3 is 14 amino acids. Between the trimmed V and J ends, which lost 3 bases and 13 bases, there was a span of 16 bases. CDR1 and CDR2 (germline): MNHEY, SVGAGI. Here the CDR3 reads CASSYSGEMPPLHF. The DNA of the CDR3 is TGTGCCAGCAGTTATTCAGGGGAAATGCCCCCCCTCCACTTT.

This sequence joins TRBV11-2 and TRBJ2-5, with TRBD2 as a possible D gene (5 bases). TRBJ2-7 explains the end of the DNA better; the J call may be wrong. CDR1 is SGHAT, CDR2 FQNNGV, per germline. The CDR3 totals 16 residues. Here the CDR3 DNA reads TGTGCCAGCAGCTCAAGTGGACTTACCGAATCTTACGAGCAGTACTTC. As protein: CASSSSGLTESYEQYF.

A few counts support this clone. The genes are TRBV7-9 and TRBJ2-1, with D possibly being TRBD1 (6 bases). V shed 5 bases and J shed 9 bases, with 14 bases lying between them. Per germline, CDR1 SEHNR and CDR2 FQNEAQ (reference sequence). The CDR3 is made up of 13 amino acids. The CDR3 nucleotides are TGTGCCAGCAGCCCAAGAGGGGGACGTGAGCAGTTCTTC. It encodes CASSPRGGREQFF.

This chain links TRBV2 with TRBJ2-3, with D hard to call. CDR3 length equals 12 residues. Germline lookup yields CDR1 SNHLY and CDR2 FYNNEI. V gave up 8 bases and J gave up 3 bases, with 9 bases separating them. CDR3 in DNA: TGTGCCAGCTCCCCTACGACAGATACGCAGTATTTT. This gives the protein CASSPTTDTQYF.

This clone was seen more than once but under ten times. The chain joins TRBV6-4 to TRBJ2-5, with 9 bases fitting TRBD2. Germline assignment: CDR1 MRHNA and CDR2 SNTAGT. The CDR3 is made up of 15 amino acids. Trimming took 3 bases from V and 3 from J; bases not matched to a gene: 5. The CDR3 loop is CASSEEAGGEETQYF. CDR3 nucleotide sequence: TGTGCCAGCAGTGAGGAAGCGGGGGGTGAAGAGACCCAGTACTTC.

The V call is TRBV4-3, the J call TRBJ2-2, with D possibly being TRBD2 (7 bases). V lost 0 bases to trimming and J lost 4 bases, with 18 bases between them. This CDR3 region has 18 residues. In germline, CDR1 is LGHNA, CDR2 YSLEER. The CDR3 nucleotides read TGCGCCAGCAGCCAAGAAGTTTGGAGGGGGGGCTCCACCGGGGAGCTGTTTTTT. Translation: CASSQEVWRGGSTGELFF.

The chain recombines TRBV30 with TRBJ2-5; 7 nucleotides line up with TRBD2. The J call may be incorrect, as the DNA end agrees better with TRBJ2-7. Germline V gene lookup returns CDR1 GTSNPN and CDR2 SVGIG (reference sequence). The CDR3 spans 13 residues. CDR3 amino acids: CAQTVREGYEQYF. CDR3 nucleotides: TGTGCCCAAACTGTCAGGGAGGGGTACGAGCAGTACTTC.